Here is one TCR beta chain with its context. These data come from a study of identical twins. TCRdb reanalysed the 5' RACE reads using MiXCR and keeps one entry per CDR3 protein. Of about 470,000 distinct CDR3 sequences in the sample, 20% to 25% were seen once. CDR3 length equals 17 residues. V lost 1 base and J lost 5, with 23 bases in between. Germline V gene lookup returns CDR1 DFQATT and CDR2 SNEGSKA (reference sequence). These records were also assigned to another study, of T cells expressing NK-cell markers.

The clonotype originates from a woman between 18 and 29 years old in good health. The V and J genes are TRBV20-1 and TRBJ2-5; perhaps TRBD1 as D (6 bases). The sample consisted of CD4+ T cells sorted from blood. The CDR3 sequence is CSARGLTKTGISETQYF. The CDR3 DNA reads TGCAGTGCTAGAGGCCTAACAAAAACAGGGATCTCGGAGACCCAGTACTTC.